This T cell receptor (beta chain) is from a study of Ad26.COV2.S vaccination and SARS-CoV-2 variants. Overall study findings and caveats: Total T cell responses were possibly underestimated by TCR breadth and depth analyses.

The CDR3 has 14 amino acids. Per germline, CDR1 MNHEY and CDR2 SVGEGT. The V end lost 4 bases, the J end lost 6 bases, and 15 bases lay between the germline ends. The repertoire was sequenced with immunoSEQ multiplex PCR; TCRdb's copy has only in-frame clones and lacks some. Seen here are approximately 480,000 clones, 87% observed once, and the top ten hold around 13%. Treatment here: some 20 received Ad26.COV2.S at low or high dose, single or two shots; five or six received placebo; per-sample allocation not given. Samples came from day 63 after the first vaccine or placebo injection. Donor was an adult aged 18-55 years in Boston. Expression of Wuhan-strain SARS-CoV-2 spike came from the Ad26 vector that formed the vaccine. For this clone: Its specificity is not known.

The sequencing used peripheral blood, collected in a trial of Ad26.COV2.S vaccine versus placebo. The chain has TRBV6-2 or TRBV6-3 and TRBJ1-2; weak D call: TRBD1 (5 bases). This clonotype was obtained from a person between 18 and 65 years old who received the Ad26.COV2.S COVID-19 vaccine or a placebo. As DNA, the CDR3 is TGTGCCAGCAGTTCCCAGGGACCCCCCAATGGCTACACCTTC. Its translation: CASSSQGPPNGYTF.